This T cell receptor (beta chain) derives from a study of blood T cells in healthy people across ages. Study-level findings and limits: Estimates of total diversity, which came from one million sequenced T cells, were considered to be underestimates. In long-lived donors, naive CD4+ cell counts and diversity exceeded those of aged donors.

In germline, CDR1 is SGHTA, CDR2 FQGNSA. V dropped 5 bases and J dropped 6 bases, with 17 bases sitting between them. The CDR3 length is 15 residues. Alongside a J-beta primer mix, a sample-barcoded 5' primer served in a second PCR lasting roughly 7 to 11 cycles. Each of the samples gave a minimum of 3 million paired-end reads that contained CDR3. TCRdb reanalysed the 5' RACE reads using MiXCR and keeps one entry per CDR3 protein. Here the sample spans 1.5 million to 2 million distinct CDR3 sequences, over 25% being singletons. Each donor gave roughly 9.1 milliliters of peripheral blood. A note on this clonotype: Its antigen remains unknown.

The rearrangement joins TRBV7-2 to TRBJ1-5, with a tentative D call TRBD1 (6 bases). Sequencing was carried out using blood. The TCR was taken from a woman younger than 45 in good health. The CDR3 region has the DNA TGTGCCAGCAGCACCAGGGGTGGTGTTGGTCAGCCCCAGCATTTT. This codes for CASSTRGGVGQPQHF.